These 18 T cell receptor beta chains came from one sample sequenced in a study of T cell clonality in common variable immunodeficiency. Clones were sequenced by immunoSEQ multiplex PCR, and TCRdb holds only the in-frame ones, with some missing. The sample includes 40,000 to 65,000 clones, none of them occurring once. The source material was peripheral blood mononuclear cells. The origin of the receptors is a person aged 18 to 70 in good health.

This clone was detected many times. Coverage ceases 3 residues before the CDR3 finishes, and the germline J gene fills in the end. The genes are TRBV7-3 and TRBJ2-1, with 7 positions matching TRBD2. J lost 6 bases, V lost 5 bases, and 13 bases had no gene match. The CDR3 contains 16 residues. Germline lookup yields CDR1 SGHTA and CDR2 FQGTGA. This CDR3 reads CASSAGGLGGSNEQFF. The CDR3 bases that were read are TGTGCCAGCAGCGCTGGAGGACTGGGGGGGAGCAATGAG.

This clone was counted at least ten times. The read terminates 3 residues before the CDR3 end, so the remaining end is supplied by the germline J gene. The chain joins TRBV20-1 to TRBJ2-1, with 9 nucleotides matching TRBD2. Germline CDR1 and CDR2: DFQATT and SNEGSKA (reference sequence). The length of the CDR3 is 17 residues. Unmatched junction bases numbered 11, after V lost 2 bases and J lost 3 bases. CDR3 sequence: CSARIGPRLAVYNEQFF. Partial CDR3 DNA: TGCAGTGCTAGAATCGGCCCGCGACTAGCGGTCTACAATGAG.

This clone has at least ten counts. Read sequence stops 3 residues before the CDR3 end, and the germline J gene provides the missing end. The chain joins TRBV10-2 to TRBJ2-3; 8 nucleotides agree with TRBD2. Germline-derived CDR1 and CDR2 are WSHSY and SAAADI. The CDR3 consists of 14 residues. With 6 bases clipped from V and 2 bases from J, the junction kept 4 bases outside the gene matches. The CDR3 protein is CASRLAEPTDTQYF. The sequenced CDR3 bases are TGCGCCAGCAGACTAGCGGAACCCACAGATACG.

A word on this clone: The CDR3 is cut off 3 residues early in the read; its end comes from the germline J gene. The J gene is TRBJ2-3, the V gene TRBV7-8; weak D call: TRBD1 (6 bases). Trimming removed 5 bases at V and 5 bases at J, with 20 bases between. Looked up from germline, CDR1 is SGHVS and CDR2 is FQNEAQ. The length of the CDR3 is 16 residues. The DNA read from the CDR3 is TGTGCCAGCAGCCCCAGCGATAGGGGGAGTGGAGATACG. This translates into CASSPSDRGSGDT. The full CDR3 sequence reads CASSPSDRGSGDTQYF.

This clone was seen repeatedly, ten times or more. The read is 3 residues too short to cover the CDR3 end, so that end is filled in from the germline J gene. The V call is TRBV20-1, the J call TRBJ2-7; 8 positions match TRBD2. After removal of 1 base from V and 6 bases from J, the junction contained 8 bases not matched to a gene. From germline, CDR1 is DFQATT and CDR2 SNEGSKA (reference sequence). This CDR3 has 14 residues. Partial CDR3 DNA: TGCAGTGCTAGAGGGGGACTAGAGGTGAGCGAG. Protein: CSARGGLEVSE. The entire CDR3 sequence reads CSARGGLEVSEQYF.

This clone was observed at least ten times. The CDR3 end falls 3 residues outside the read, so it is completed with the germline J gene. The chain has TRBV30 and TRBJ1-5, with 9 bases lining up with TRBD1. Losses at the gene ends were 3 bases for V and 7 bases for J; bases not matched to a gene: 4. There are 13 residues in the CDR3. Germline V lookup: CDR1 GTSNPN, CDR2 SVGIG (reference sequence). The CDR3 sequence is CAWSRTGDQPQHF. CDR3 bases read: TGTGCCTGGAGCCGGACAGGGGACCAGCCC. Full variable domain (outside the CDR3, taken from reference TRBV30 and TRBJ1-5): SQTIHQWPATLVQPVGSPLSLECTVEGTSNPNLYWYRQAAGRGLQLLFYSVGIGQISSEVPQNLSASRPQDRQFILSSKKLLLSDSGFYLCAWSRTGDQPQHFGDGTRLSIL.

Concerning this clone itself: This sequence may be a read error, since a much larger clone differs from it by one base. The read ends 3 residues before the CDR3 terminus; that terminus is restored from the germline J gene. Within the sample, other DNA sequences also encode this same CDR3. The chain has TRBV5-4 and TRBJ2-1, with a tentative D call TRBD2 (5 bases). The CDR3 is made up of 15 amino acids. Looked up from germline, CDR1 is SGHNT and CDR2 is YYREEE (reference sequence). Incomplete CDR3 DNA: TGTGCTAGCAGCTTGCGGCTAGCTGTCTACAATGAG. This codes for CASSLRLAVYNE. The full CDR3 reads CASSLRLAVYNEQFF.

There are many counts of this clone. Coverage ceases 3 residues before the CDR3 finishes, and the germline J gene fills in the end. The rearrangement links TRBV13 to TRBJ2-1, with 10 bases fitting TRBD2. The V and J ends lost 0 bases and 4 bases, in that order; junction bases with no gene match: 6. CDR3 length equals 17 residues. Looked up from germline, CDR1 is PRHDT and CDR2 is FYEKMQ (reference sequence). The CDR3 sequence is CASSLGRGLAIYNEQFF. Incomplete CDR3 DNA: TGTGCCAGCAGCTTAGGCCGGGGACTAGCGATTTACAATGAG.

This clone showed up many times. The observed sequence ends 3 residues before the CDR3 terminus, with the missing tail filled in from the germline J gene. The genes are TRBV30 and TRBJ2-7, with D possibly being TRBD1 (6 bases). The germline V and J ends were trimmed by 0 bases and 0 bases, with 9 bases remaining between them. This CDR3 is built from 14 residues. The germline V gene encodes CDR1 GTSNPN and CDR2 SVGIG (reference sequence). CDR3 DNA (partial): TGTGCCTGGAGTGTAGGGGGAAGCTCCTACGAG. Translated: CAWSVGGSSYE. The full-length CDR3 reads as CAWSVGGSSYEQYF. Looking up the rest from reference TRBV30 and TRBJ2-7 gives the full variable domain: SQTIHQWPATLVQPVGSPLSLECTVEGTSNPNLYWYRQAAGRGLQLLFYSVGIGQISSEVPQNLSASRPQDRQFILSSKKLLLSDSGFYLCAWSVGGSSYEQYFGPGTRLTVT.

This clone was observed many times. Read data end 3 residues before the CDR3 end; the end is taken from the germline J gene. The gene calls are TRBV9 and TRBJ2-1; perhaps TRBD1 as D (6 bases). The CDR3 is 15 residues long. Germline V gives CDR1 SGDLS, CDR2 YYNGEE. Trimming pared 0 bases from V and 2 bases from J, leaving 9 bases between. The CDR3 sequence: CASSVAGEPYNEQFF. The sequenced part of the CDR3 DNA is TGTGCCAGCAGCGTAGCAGGGGAACCCTACAATGAG.

This clone occurred many times. The read ends 3 residues early relative to the CDR3; the germline J gene fills the gap. This chain joins TRBV6-1 and TRBJ1-2, with a possible D match to TRBD1 (5 bases). Germline V CDR1 and CDR2: MNHNS, SASEGT. The CDR3 loop spans 13 amino acids. The sequenced part of the CDR3 DNA is TGTGCCAGCAGTGAAAGGAAGGGGTCCGGC. Translation: CASSERKGSG. The entire CDR3 reads CASSERKGSGYTF.

At least ten counts were recorded for this clone. The CDR3 is cut off 3 residues early in the read; its end comes from the germline J gene. The genes are TRBV10-3 and TRBJ2-3, with 7 bases aligning to TRBD2. The CDR3 is 16 residues long. Germline V gene sequence: CDR1 ENHRY, CDR2 SYGVKD. Germline trimming cut 6 bases from V and 4 bases from J; bases unmatched to any gene: 13. The CDR3: CAISPLAGVYADTQYF. Partial CDR3 DNA: TGTGCCATCAGCCCACTTGCGGGAGTCTACGCAGATACG.

This clone was recorded many times. Coverage ceases 3 residues before the CDR3 finishes, and the germline J gene fills in the end. This chain links TRBV7-9 with TRBJ2-1; 8 bases line up with TRBD2. The CDR3 extends over 14 amino acids. V was pared by 11 bases and J by 7 bases, with 13 bases of the junction left unmatched. Germline CDR1 is SEHNR and CDR2 is FQNEAQ (reference sequence). Incomplete CDR3 DNA: TGTGCCGCGGGTCGGGAGGGCCCTTCGAATGAG. It codes for CAAGREGPSNE. Given in full, the CDR3 is CAAGREGPSNEQFF. Full variable domain (missing parts from reference TRBV7-9 and TRBJ2-1): DTGVSQNPRHKITKRGQNVTFRCDPISEHNRLYWYRQTLGQGPEFLTYFQNEAQLEKSRLLSDRFSAERPKGSFSTLEIQRTEQGDSAMYLCAAGREGPSNEQFFGPGTRLTVL.

This clone was found many times. The CDR3 goes on 3 residues after the read ends, and that part is filled in from the germline J gene. The chain has TRBV29-1 and TRBJ2-1, with TRBD1 matching 7 bases. Germline V gene sequence: CDR1 SQVTM, CDR2 ANQGSEA. Trimming at V came to 7 bases and at J to 4 bases, leaving 7 bases not matched to a gene. The CDR3 has 13 residues. CDR3 bases read: TGCAGCGGATCCGGGACAGCGTACAATGAG. Translated: CSGSGTAYNE. The CDR3 in full is CSGSGTAYNEQFF.

This clone was seen repeatedly, ten times or more. The DNA ends 3 residues before the CDR3 does, and the rest of the CDR3 is filled in from the germline J gene. J is TRBJ2-6 and V is TRBV20-1; D call uncertain. V was shortened by 2 bases and J by 0 bases, with 8 bases between the two germline ends. Germline V gene data show CDR1 as DFQATT and CDR2 as SNEGSKA (reference sequence). This CDR3 is 15 amino acids long. Partial CDR3 DNA: TGCAGTGCTAGATTTCCGGTCTCTGGGGCCAACGTC. It is translated as CSARFPVSGANV. The entire CDR3 is CSARFPVSGANVLTF.

Only a few counts were recorded for this clone. The read halts 3 residues ahead of the CDR3 end, with the missing end drawn from the germline J gene. This chain connects TRBV7-9 to TRBJ1-2; D gene ambiguous. This CDR3 region has 12 residues. Germline CDR1 is SEHNR and CDR2 is FQNEAQ (reference sequence). CDR3 in amino acids: CASSLDTKYYTF. The CDR3 bases that were read are TGTGCCAGCAGCTTAGACACCAAGTAC.

The sample holds a few counts of this clone. The read terminates 3 residues before the CDR3 end, so the remaining end is supplied by the germline J gene. V and J are TRBV7-8 and TRBJ1-1; D is possibly TRBD1 (5 bases). The CDR3 covers 13 residues. CDR1 is SGHVS and CDR2 is FQNEAQ in the germline V gene. Trimming shortened V by 2 bases and J by 1 base, and 5 bases separated the two germline ends. CDR3 loop: CASSLQGNTEAFF. Incomplete CDR3 DNA: TGTGCCAGCAGCTTACAGGGGAACACTGAA.

This clone came up many times. The read gets to within 3 residues of the CDR3 end, and the germline J gene fills in the rest. The V call is TRBV19, the J call TRBJ1-2; 8 positions agree with TRBD1. The germline V gene encodes CDR1 LNHDA and CDR2 SQIVND (reference sequence). The CDR3 totals 15 residues. V shed 6 bases, J shed 3 bases, and the junction held 9 bases outside the gene matches. CDR3 in amino acids: CASRDNRGFDYGYTF. The CDR3 DNA, read in part, is TGTGCCAGTAGGGATAACAGGGGGTTTGACTATGGC.